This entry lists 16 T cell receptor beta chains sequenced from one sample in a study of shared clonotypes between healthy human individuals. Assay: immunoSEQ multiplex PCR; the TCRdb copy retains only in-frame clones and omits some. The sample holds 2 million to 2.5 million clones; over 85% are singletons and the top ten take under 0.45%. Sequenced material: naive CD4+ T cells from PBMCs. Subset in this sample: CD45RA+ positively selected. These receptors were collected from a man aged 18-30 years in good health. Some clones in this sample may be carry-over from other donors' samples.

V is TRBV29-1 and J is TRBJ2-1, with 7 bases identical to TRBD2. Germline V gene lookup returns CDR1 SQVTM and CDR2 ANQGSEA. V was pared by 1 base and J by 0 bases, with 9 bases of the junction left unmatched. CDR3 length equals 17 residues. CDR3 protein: CSVEGGGGSLSYNEQFF. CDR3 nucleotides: TGCAGCGTTGAAGGTGGGGGGGGAAGCCTCTCCTACAATGAGCAGTTCTTC.

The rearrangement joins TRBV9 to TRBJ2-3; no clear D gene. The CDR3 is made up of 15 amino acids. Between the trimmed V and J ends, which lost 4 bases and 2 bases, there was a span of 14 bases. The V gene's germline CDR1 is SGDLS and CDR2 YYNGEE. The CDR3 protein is CASSTRHGYTDTQYF. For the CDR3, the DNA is TGTGCCAGCAGCACCCGACACGGGTACACAGATACGCAGTATTTT.

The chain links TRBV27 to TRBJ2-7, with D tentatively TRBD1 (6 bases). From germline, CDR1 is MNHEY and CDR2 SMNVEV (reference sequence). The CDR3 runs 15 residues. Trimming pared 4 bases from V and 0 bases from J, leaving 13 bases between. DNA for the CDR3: TGTGCCAGCAGTTCCGTAACAGGGCTCTCCTACGAGCAGTACTTC. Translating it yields CASSSVTGLSYEQYF.

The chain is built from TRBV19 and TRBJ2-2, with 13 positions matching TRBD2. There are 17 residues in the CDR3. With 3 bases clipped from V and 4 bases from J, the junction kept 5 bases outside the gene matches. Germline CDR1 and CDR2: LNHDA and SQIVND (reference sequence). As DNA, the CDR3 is TGTGCCAGTAGTATTGGACTAGCGGGAGCGGGCACCGGGGAGCTGTTTTTT. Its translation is CASSIGLAGAGTGELFF.

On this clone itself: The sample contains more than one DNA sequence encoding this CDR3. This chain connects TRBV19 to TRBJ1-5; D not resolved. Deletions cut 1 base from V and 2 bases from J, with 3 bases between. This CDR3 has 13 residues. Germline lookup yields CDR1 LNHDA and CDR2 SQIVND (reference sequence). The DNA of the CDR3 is TGTGCCAGTAGTATAGTGGGCAATCAGCCCCAGCATTTT. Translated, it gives CASSIVGNQPQHF.

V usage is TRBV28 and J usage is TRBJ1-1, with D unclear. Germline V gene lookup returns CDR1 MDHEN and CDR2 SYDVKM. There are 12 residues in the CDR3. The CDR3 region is CRSFSGGTEAFF. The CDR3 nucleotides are TGTAGAAGCTTTTCCGGTGGCACTGAAGCTTTCTTT. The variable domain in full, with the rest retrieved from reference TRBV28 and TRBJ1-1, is DVKVTQSSRYLVKRTGEKVFLECVQDMDHENMFWYRQDPGLGLRLIYFSYDVKMKEKGDIPEGYSVSREKKERFSLILESASTNQTSMYLCRSFSGGTEAFFGQGTRLTVV.

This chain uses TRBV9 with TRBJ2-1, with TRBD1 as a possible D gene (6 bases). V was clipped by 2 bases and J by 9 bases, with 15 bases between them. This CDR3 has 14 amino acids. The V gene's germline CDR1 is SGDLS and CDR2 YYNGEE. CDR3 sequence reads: CASSVGQTNVEQFF. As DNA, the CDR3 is TGTGCCAGCAGCGTTGGACAGACAAACGTTGAGCAGTTCTTC.

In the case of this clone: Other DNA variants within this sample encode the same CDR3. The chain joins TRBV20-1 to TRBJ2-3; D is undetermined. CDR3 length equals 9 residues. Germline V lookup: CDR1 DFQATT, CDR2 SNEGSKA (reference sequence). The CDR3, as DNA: TGCAGCGCACGGGATACGCAGTATTTT. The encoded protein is CSARDTQYF.

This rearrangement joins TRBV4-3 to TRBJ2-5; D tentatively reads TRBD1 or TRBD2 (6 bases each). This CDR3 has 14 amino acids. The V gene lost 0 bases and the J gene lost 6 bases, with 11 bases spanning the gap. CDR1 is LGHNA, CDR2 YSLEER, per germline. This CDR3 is CASSQDRGRQTQYF. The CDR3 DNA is TGCGCCAGCAGCCAAGATCGGGGGCGGCAGACCCAGTACTTC.

The CDR3 coding sequence is TGTGCCAGCAGCTCTAGGCCGGAACTCTACCGGGATCAGCCCCAGCATTTT. Its translation: CASSSRPELYRDQPQHF. The chain links TRBV7-9 to TRBJ1-5; D unclear. Germline V gene sequence: CDR1 SEHNR, CDR2 FQNEAQ (reference sequence). V was shortened by 4 bases and J by 5 bases, with 21 bases between the two germline ends. The CDR3 extends over 17 amino acids.

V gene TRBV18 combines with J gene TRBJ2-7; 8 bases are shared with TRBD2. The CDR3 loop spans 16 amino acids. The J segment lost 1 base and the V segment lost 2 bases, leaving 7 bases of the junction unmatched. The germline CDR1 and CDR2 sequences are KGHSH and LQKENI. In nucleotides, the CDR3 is TGTGCCAGCTCACCAAGCCGCGCGGGAGGATCCTACGAGCAGTACTTC. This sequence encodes CASSPSRAGGSYEQYF.

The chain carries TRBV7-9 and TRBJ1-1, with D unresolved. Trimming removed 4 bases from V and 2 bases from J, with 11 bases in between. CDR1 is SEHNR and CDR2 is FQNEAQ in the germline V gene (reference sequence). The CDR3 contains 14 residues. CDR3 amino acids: CASSYPRDNTEAFF. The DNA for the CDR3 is TGTGCCAGCAGCTACCCTAGGGATAACACTGAAGCTTTCTTT. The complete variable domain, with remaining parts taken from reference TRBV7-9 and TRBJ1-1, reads DTGVSQNPRHKITKRGQNVTFRCDPISEHNRLYWYRQTLGQGPEFLTYFQNEAQLEKSRLLSDRFSAERPKGSFSTLEIQRTEQGDSAMYLCASSYPRDNTEAFFGQGTRLTVV.

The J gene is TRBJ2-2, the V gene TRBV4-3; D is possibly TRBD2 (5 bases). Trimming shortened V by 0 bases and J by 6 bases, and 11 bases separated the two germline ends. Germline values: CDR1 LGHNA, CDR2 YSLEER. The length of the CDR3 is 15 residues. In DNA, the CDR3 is TGCGCCAGCAGCCAAGATGCCCACGGGGCCGGGGAGCTGTTTTTT. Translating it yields CASSQDAHGAGELFF.

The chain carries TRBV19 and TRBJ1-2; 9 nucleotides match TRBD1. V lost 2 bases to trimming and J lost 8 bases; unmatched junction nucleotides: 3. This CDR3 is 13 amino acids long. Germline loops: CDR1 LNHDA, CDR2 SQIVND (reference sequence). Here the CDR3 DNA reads TGTGCCAGTAGTATACGGACAGGGGACGGCTACACCTTC. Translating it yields CASSIRTGDGYTF.

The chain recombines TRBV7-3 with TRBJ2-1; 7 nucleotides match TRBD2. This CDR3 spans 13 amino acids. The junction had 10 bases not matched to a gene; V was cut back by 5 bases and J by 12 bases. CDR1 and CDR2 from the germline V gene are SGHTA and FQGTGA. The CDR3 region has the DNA TGTGCCAGCAGCCCCGACGGGGGGAGGGGGCAGTTCTTC. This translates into CASSPDGGRGQFF.

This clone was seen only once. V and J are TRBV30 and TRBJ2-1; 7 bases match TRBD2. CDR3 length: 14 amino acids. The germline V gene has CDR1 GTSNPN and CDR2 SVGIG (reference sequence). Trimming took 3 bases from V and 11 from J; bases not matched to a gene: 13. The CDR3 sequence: CAWSLSGTRPQQFF. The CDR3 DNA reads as TGTGCCTGGAGCTTAAGCGGGACCCGACCTCAGCAGTTCTTC.